This T cell receptor (beta chain) was documented in a study of T-cell reconstitution after alpha-beta-depleted transplantation in children. Study outcomes and limitations: A year had passed since transplant, and T-cell counts and diversity by then came mostly from newly produced T cells. Diversity of TCRbeta at day 60 was high in some patients, arising from surviving recipient T cells and thymic progenitors.

This clonotype was found many times. Its specificity is not known. A library of TCRbeta sequences, prepared with unique molecular identifiers, was generated. One entry per CDR3 protein, called by TCRdb with MiXCR from the PCR reads. The data contain 15,000 or so distinct CDR3 sequences, 4.5% to 6% of them seen just once; the ten biggest clones take up roughly 7%. The CDR3 covers 16 residues. J was trimmed by 0 bases and V by 1 base; bases with no gene match: 3. In germline, CDR1 is SGHTA, CDR2 FQGNSA. The V gene is TRBV7-2, the J gene TRBJ2-5; 9 bases line up with TRBD2. The receptor was derived from a boy aged 5-17 years with acute lymphoblastic leukemia, due to receive a stem cell transplant. This specimen consisted of PBMCs, obtained before TCRalphabeta/CD19-depleted stem cell transplant. The CDR3 DNA follows: TGTGCCAGCAGCTTAGGGCGGGGGGGATACCAAGAGACCCAGTACTTC. Encoded protein: CASSLGRGGYQETQYF. Variable domain in full (rest from reference TRBV7-2 and TRBJ2-5): GAGVSQSPSNKVTEKGKDVELRCDPISGHTALYWYRQSLGQGLEFLIYFQGNSAPDKSGLPSDRFSAERTGGSVSTLTIQRTQQEDSAVYLCASSLGRGGYQETQYFGPGTRLLVL.